There are a few counts of the clone carrying this T cell receptor beta chain. Antigen unknown. 13 Jbeta primers and 60 Vbeta primers were used for the PCR. Method: immunoSEQ multiplex PCR; TCRdb's copy keeps in-frame clones and lacks some. The sample records over 130,000 clones, roughly three fifths being singletons. Trimming pared 3 bases from V and 1 base from J, leaving 7 bases between. This CDR3 spans 13 amino acids. The germline V gene encodes CDR1 SGHRS and CDR2 YFSETQ. This entry is derived from a study of cytomegalovirus exposure and HLA in healthy donors. Broader study findings: Earlier results showed most TCR beta V segments being productive about 87% or about 30% of the time.

The receptor was isolated from a woman aged 55-69 years in good health and CMV-seronegative. Sequenced: PBMCs. The chain is built from TRBV5-1 and TRBJ1-1; D ambiguous. This chain's CDR3 is CASSSPGNTEAFF. The CDR3 DNA reads as TGCGCCAGCAGCTCCCCAGGGAACACTGAAGCTTTCTTT.